The source of this T cell receptor (beta chain) is a study of OX40 agonist ivuxolimab in advanced cancers. Data came from immunoSEQ multiplex PCR; TCRdb stores just in-frame clones and leaves some out. The sample gives tens of thousands of clones, about 91% of which show up once; over 0.35% is in the top ten. This CDR3 comprises 15 residues. In germline, CDR1 is SGHTA, CDR2 FQGNSA. Unmatched junction bases numbered 0, after V lost 1 base and J lost 4 bases. The receptor comes from an adult with an advanced solid tumor such as melanoma, head and neck, liver or kidney cancer. The sequences come from CD4+ or CD8+ T cells sorted from blood, collected in a trial of the OX40 agonist ivuxolimab. The J gene is TRBJ2-4, the V gene TRBV7-2; TRBD2 matches 11 bases. CDR3 coding DNA: TGTGCCAGCAGCTTAGGGACTAGCGGGAAAAACATTCAGTACTTC. It yields the protein CASSLGTSGKNIQYF.